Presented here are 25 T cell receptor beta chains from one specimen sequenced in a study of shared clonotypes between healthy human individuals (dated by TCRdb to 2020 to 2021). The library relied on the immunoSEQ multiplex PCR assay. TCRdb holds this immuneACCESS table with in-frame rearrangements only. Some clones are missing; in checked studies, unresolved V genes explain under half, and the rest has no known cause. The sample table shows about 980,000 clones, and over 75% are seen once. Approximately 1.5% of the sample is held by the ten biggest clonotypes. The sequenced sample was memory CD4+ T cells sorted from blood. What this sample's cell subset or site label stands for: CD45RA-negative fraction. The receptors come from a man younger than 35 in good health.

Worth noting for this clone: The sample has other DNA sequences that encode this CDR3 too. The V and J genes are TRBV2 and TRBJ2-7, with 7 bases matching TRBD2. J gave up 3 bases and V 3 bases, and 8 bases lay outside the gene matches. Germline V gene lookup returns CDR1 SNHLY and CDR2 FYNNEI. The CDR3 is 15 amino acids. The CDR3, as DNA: TGTGCCAGCAGTGATCGGCTAGCGGAGAACTACGAGCAGTACTTC. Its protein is CASSDRLAENYEQYF.

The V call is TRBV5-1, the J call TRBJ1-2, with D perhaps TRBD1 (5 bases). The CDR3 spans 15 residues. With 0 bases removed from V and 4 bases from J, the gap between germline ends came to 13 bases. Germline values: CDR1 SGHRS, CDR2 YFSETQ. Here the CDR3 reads CASSLELGASYGYTF. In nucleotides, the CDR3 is TGCGCCAGCAGCTTGGAGTTAGGGGCGAGCTATGGCTACACCTTC.

In DNA, the CDR3 is TGTGCCAGTAGGAAGTGGCAGAGTTCCCAAGAGACCCAGTACTTC. Translation gives CASRKWQSSQETQYF. The V gene is TRBV19, the J gene TRBJ2-5; D uncertain. The CDR3 is 15 amino acids. Germline V gene data show CDR1 as LNHDA and CDR2 as SQIVND (reference sequence). The germline V and J ends were trimmed by 6 bases and 1 base, with 15 bases remaining between them.

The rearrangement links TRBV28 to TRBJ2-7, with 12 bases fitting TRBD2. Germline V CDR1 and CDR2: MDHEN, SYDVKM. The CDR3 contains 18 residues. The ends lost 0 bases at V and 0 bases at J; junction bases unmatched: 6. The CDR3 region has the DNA TGTGCCAGCAGTTTATGGGGGCTAGCGGGAGGGGGCTCCTACGAGCAGTACTTC. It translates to CASSLWGLAGGGSYEQYF.

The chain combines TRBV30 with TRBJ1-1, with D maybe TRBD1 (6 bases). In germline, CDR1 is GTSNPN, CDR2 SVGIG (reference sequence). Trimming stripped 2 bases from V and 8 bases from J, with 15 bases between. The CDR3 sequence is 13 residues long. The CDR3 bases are TGTGCCTGGAGTAGGGACAAAGGGATGGAAGCTTTCTTT. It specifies CAWSRDKGMEAFF.

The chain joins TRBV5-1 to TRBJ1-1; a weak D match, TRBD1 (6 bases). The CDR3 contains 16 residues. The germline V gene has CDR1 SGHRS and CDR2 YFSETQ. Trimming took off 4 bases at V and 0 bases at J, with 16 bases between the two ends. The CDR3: CASSRGGTKMNTEAFF. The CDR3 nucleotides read TGCGCCAGCAGCCGTGGCGGGACAAAAATGAACACTGAAGCTTTCTTT.

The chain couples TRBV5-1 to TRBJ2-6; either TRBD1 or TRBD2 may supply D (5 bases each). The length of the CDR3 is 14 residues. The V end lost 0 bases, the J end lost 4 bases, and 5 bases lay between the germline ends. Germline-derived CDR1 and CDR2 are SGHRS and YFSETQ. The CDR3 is CASSLGDGANVLTF. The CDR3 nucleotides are TGCGCCAGCAGCTTGGGGGACGGGGCCAACGTCCTGACTTTC.

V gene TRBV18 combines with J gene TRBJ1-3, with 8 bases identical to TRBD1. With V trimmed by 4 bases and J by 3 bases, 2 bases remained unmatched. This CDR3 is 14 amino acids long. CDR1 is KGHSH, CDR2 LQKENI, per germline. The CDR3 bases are TGTGCCAGCTCACAAGACAGGGGTGGAAACACCATATATTTT. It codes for CASSQDRGGNTIYF.

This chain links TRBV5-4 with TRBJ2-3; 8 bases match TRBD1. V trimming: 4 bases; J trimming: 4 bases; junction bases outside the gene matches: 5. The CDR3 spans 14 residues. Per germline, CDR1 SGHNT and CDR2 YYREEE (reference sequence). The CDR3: CASSLVDRADTQYF. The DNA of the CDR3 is TGTGCCAGCAGCCTTGTGGACAGGGCAGATACGCAGTATTTT.

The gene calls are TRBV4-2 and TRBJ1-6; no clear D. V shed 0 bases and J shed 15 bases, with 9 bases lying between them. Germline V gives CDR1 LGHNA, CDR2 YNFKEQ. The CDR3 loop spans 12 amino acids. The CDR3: CASSQDSTYLHF. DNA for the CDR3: TGTGCCAGCAGCCAAGATTCAACGTACCTCCACTTT.

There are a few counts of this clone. The CDR3 nucleotides are TGTGCCAGCAGCTACCTGACAGGGTGGGCAGATACGCAGTATTTT. Its protein is CASSYLTGWADTQYF. The genes are TRBV5-6 and TRBJ2-3; 7 bases match TRBD1. The CDR3 consists of 15 residues. Germline lookup yields CDR1 SGHDT and CDR2 YYEEEE. J was trimmed by 4 bases and V by 3 bases; bases with no gene match: 8.

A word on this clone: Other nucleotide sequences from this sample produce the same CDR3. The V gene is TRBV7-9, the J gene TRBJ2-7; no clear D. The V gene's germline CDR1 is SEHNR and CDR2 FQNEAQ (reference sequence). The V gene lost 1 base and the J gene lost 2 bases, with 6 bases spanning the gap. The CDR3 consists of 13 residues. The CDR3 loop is CASSLVGPYEQYF. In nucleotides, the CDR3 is TGTGCCAGCAGCTTAGTCGGGCCCTACGAGCAGTACTTC.

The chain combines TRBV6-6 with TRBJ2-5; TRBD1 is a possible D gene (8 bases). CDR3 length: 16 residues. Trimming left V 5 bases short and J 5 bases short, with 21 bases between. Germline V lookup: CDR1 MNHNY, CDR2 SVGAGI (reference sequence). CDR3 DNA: TGTGCCAGCAGTGTCCGCCATGGACAGGGAGGGGAGACCCAGTACTTC. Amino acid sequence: CASSVRHGQGGETQYF.

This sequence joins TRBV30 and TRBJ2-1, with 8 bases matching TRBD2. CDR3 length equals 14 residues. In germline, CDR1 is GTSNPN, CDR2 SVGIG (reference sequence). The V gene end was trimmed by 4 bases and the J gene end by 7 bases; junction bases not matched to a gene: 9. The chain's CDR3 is CAWKGSGTTNEQFF. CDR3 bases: TGTGCCTGGAAGGGTAGCGGGACCACTAATGAGCAGTTCTTC.

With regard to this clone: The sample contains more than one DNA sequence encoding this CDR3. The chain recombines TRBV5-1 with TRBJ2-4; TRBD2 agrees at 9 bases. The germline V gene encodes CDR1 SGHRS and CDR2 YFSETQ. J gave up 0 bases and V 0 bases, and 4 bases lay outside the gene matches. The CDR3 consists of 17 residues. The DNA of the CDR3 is TGCGCCAGCAGCTTGGATGGTAGCGGGAGAGCCAAAAACATTCAGTACTTC. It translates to CASSLDGSGRAKNIQYF.

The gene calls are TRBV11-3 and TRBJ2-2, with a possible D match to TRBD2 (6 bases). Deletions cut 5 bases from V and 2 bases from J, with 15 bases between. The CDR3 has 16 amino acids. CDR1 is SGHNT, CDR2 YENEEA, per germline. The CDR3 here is CASSPKGRQNTGELFF. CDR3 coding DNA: TGTGCCAGCAGCCCGAAAGGGAGGCAAAACACCGGGGAGCTGTTTTTT.

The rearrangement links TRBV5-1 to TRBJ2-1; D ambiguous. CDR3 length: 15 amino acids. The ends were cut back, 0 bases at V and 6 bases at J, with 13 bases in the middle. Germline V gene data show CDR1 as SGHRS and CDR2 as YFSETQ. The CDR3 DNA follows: TGCGCCAGCAGCTTGGAGAGTAGGACGGGCAATGAGCAGTTCTTC. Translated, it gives CASSLESRTGNEQFF.

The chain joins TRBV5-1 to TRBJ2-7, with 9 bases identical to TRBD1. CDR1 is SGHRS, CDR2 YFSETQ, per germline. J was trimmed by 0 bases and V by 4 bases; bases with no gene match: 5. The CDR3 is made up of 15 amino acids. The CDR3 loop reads CASSRGTGPSYEQYF. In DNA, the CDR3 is TGCGCCAGCAGCCGAGGGACAGGGCCCTCCTACGAGCAGTACTTC.

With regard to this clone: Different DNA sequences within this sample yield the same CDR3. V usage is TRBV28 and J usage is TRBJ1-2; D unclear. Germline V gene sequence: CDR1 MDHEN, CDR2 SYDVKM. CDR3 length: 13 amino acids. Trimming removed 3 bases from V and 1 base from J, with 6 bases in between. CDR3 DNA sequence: TGTGCCAGCAGTTTGAGCGGTAACTATGGCTACACCTTC. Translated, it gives CASSLSGNYGYTF.

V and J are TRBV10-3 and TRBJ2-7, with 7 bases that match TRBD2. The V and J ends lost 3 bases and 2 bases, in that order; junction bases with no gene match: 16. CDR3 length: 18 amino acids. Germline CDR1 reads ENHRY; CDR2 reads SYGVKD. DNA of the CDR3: TGTGCCATCAGTGACGACCCCCCGGGGCGGGAGCTCCCCTACGAGCAGTACTTC. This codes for CAISDDPPGRELPYEQYF.

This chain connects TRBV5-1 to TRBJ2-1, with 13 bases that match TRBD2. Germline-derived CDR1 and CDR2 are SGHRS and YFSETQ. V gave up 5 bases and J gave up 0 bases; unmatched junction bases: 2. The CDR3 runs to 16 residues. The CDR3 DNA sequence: TGCGCCAGCAGGCGGACTAGCGGGAGCTCCTACAATGAGCAGTTCTTC. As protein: CASRRTSGSSYNEQFF.

CDR3 in amino acids: CASSESEQFF. In nucleotides, the CDR3 is TGTGCCAGCAGTGAGTCCGAGCAGTTCTTC. This sequence joins TRBV25-1 and TRBJ2-1; D is ambiguous. V lost 3 bases to trimming and J lost 10 bases, with 4 bases between them. Germline lookup yields CDR1 MGHDK and CDR2 SYGVNS. There are 10 residues in the CDR3.

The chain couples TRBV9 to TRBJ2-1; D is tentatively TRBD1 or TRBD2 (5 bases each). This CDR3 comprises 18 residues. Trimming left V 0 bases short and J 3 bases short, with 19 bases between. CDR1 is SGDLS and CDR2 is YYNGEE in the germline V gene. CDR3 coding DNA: TGTGCCAGCAGCGTAGTGGGGGTAAACAGCGGTTACTACAATGAGCAGTTCTTC. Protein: CASSVVGVNSGYYNEQFF.

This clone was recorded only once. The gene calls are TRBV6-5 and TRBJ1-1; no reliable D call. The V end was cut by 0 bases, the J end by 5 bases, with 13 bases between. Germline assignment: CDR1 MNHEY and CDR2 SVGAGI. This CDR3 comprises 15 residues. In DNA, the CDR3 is TGTGCCAGCAGTTACTCAGGTCTTAAGCGGACTGAAGCTTTCTTT. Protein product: CASSYSGLKRTEAFF.

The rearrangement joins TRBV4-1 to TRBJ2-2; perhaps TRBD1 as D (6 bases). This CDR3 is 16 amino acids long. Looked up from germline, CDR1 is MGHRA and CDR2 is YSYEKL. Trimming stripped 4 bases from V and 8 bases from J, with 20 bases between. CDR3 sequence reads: CASSRTQDSSRGELFF. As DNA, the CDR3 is TGCGCCAGCAGCCGTACACAGGACAGCTCGAGAGGGGAGCTGTTTTTT.